This is a list of T cell receptor beta chains from one sample in a study of graft-versus-host responses after intestinal transplantation. Only in-frame clones appear in the TCRdb table, and some are missing; sequencing was by immunoSEQ multiplex PCR. This repertoire shows some 92,000 clones, roughly 92% found once; its top ten account for more than 0.3%. Their cognate antigens are unknown. The sample here was unstimulated CD4+ T cells sorted from spleen or lymph node cells, taken before intestinal transplant. These receptors were obtained from a human donor who received an intestinal transplant. Both conserved end residues are part of each CDR3. The D gene is left open where the match is weak. For some rows the clone size is stated as once, few or many, or as a class when expanded; others skip it.

clone size: -; J gene: TRBJ1-5; V gene: TRBV7-9; D gene: TRBD1; CDR3 length: 17; CDR3 DNA: TGTGCCAGCAGCATAAACAGGGGGAGAAGTCGAAGTCAGCCCCAGCATTTT; CDR3 protein: CASSINRGRSRSQPQHF
clone size: once; J gene: TRBJ2-1; V gene: TRBV19; D gene: -; CDR3 length: 12; CDR3 DNA: TGTGCCAGTAGTTTTGGATCGAGTGAGCAGTTCTTC; CDR3 protein: CASSFGSSEQFF
clone size: -; J gene: TRBJ2-7; V gene: TRBV7-9; D gene: -; CDR3 length: 14; CDR3 DNA: TGTGCCAGCAGCTTAGCGGGATCATCCTACGAGCAGTACTTC; CDR3 protein: CASSLAGSSYEQYF
clone size: -; J gene: TRBJ2-1; V gene: TRBV30; D gene: -; CDR3 length: 16; CDR3 DNA: TGTGCCTGGAATGTAAGGGGGACCAGCTCCTACAATGAGCAGTTCTTC; CDR3 protein: CAWNVRGTSSYNEQFF
clone size: -; J gene: TRBJ2-7; V gene: TRBV30; D gene: TRBD2; CDR3 length: 13; CDR3 DNA: TGTGCCTGGACAGGGACTACCTCCTACGAGCAGTACTTC; CDR3 protein: CAWTGTTSYEQYF
clone size: -; J gene: TRBJ2-5; V gene: TRBV6-5; D gene: -; CDR3 length: 16; CDR3 DNA: TGTGCCAGCAGTTACTCTCCAGGACAGCACCAAGAGACCCAGTACTTC; CDR3 protein: CASSYSPGQHQETQYF
clone size: -; J gene: TRBJ2-7; V gene: TRBV19; D gene: -; CDR3 length: 14; CDR3 DNA: TGTGCCAGTAGTATGAGGCACCTCTCCTACGAGCAGTACTTC; CDR3 protein: CASSMRHLSYEQYF
clone size: -; J gene: TRBJ2-1; V gene: TRBV5-1; D gene: -; CDR3 length: 14; CDR3 DNA: TGCGCCAGCAGCTCCGGACTCGTCTACAATGAGCAGTTCTTC; CDR3 protein: CASSSGLVYNEQFF
clone size: -; J gene: TRBJ1-5; V gene: TRBV5-1; D gene: TRBD1; CDR3 length: 15; CDR3 DNA: TGCGCCAGCAGCCCGCGGACAGGGGGTGAACAGCCCCAGCATTTT; CDR3 protein: CASSPRTGGEQPQHF
clone size: once; J gene: TRBJ1-2; V gene: TRBV5-4; D gene: -; CDR3 length: 15; CDR3 DNA: TGTGCCAGCAGCTTCCCCACCCGGTGGAGTGATGGCTACACCTTC; CDR3 protein: CASSFPTRWSDGYTF
clone size: -; J gene: TRBJ2-7; V gene: TRBV18; D gene: -; CDR3 length: 12; CDR3 DNA: TGTGCCAGCTCGCCCGACAGTGGCGAGCAGTACTTC; CDR3 protein: CASSPDSGEQYF
clone size: -; J gene: TRBJ1-1; V gene: TRBV27; D gene: TRBD1; CDR3 length: 15; CDR3 DNA: TGTGCCAGCAGTCCACGGACAGGGAGCGGCACTGAAGCTTTCTTT; CDR3 protein: CASSPRTGSGTEAFF
clone size: -; J gene: TRBJ2-7; V gene: TRBV18; D gene: TRBD2; CDR3 length: 15; CDR3 DNA: TGTGCCAGCTCACCCGCTAGCGGGAGTCGATACGAGCAGTACTTC; CDR3 protein: CASSPASGSRYEQYF
clone size: -; J gene: TRBJ2-7; V gene: TRBV5-4; D gene: -; CDR3 length: 15; CDR3 DNA: TGTGCCAGCAGCAGAGACAGGTTAAACTCCTACGAGCAGTACTTC; CDR3 protein: CASSRDRLNSYEQYF
clone size: -; J gene: TRBJ2-7; V gene: TRBV11-2; D gene: -; CDR3 length: 13; CDR3 DNA: TGTGCCAGCAGACCACAGGGATCGGACGAGCAGTACTTC; CDR3 protein: CASRPQGSDEQYF
clone size: -; J gene: TRBJ2-3; V gene: TRBV10-3; D gene: TRBD2; CDR3 length: 17; CDR3 DNA: TGTGCCATCAGTGAGTCGACTAGCGGGAGGGCCACAGATACGCAGTATTTT; CDR3 protein: CAISESTSGRATDTQYF
clone size: -; J gene: TRBJ2-4; V gene: TRBV5-1; D gene: -; CDR3 length: 12; CDR3 DNA: TGCGCCAGCAGCTTGAACACGGACATTCAGTACTTC; CDR3 protein: CASSLNTDIQYF
clone size: -; J gene: TRBJ1-5; V gene: TRBV5-1; D gene: TRBD1; CDR3 length: 15; CDR3 DNA: TGCGCCAGCAGCCTGGGGACAGGGGCAAGTCAGCCCCAGCATTTT; CDR3 protein: CASSLGTGASQPQHF
clone size: -; J gene: TRBJ2-1; V gene: TRBV4-1; D gene: -; CDR3 length: 13; CDR3 DNA: TGCGCCAGCAGCCATGGACTGGAGAATGAGCAGTTCTTC; CDR3 protein: CASSHGLENEQFF